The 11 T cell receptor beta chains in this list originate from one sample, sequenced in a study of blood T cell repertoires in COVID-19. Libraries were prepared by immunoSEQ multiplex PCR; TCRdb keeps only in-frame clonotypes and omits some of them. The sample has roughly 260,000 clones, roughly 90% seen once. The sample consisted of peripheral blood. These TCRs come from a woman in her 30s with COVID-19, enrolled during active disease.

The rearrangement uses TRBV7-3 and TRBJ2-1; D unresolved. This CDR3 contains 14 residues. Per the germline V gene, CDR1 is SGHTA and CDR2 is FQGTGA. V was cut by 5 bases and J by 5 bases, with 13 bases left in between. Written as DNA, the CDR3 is TGTGCCAGCAGCCTCCTCGGCCGGGACAATGAGCAGTTCTTC. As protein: CASSLLGRDNEQFF. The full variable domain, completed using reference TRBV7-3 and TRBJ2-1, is GAGVSQTPSNKVTEKGKYVELRCDPISGHTALYWYRQSLGQGPEFLIYFQGTGAADDSGLPNDRFFAVRPEGSVSTLKIQRTERGDSAVYLCASSLLGRDNEQFFGPGTRLTVL.

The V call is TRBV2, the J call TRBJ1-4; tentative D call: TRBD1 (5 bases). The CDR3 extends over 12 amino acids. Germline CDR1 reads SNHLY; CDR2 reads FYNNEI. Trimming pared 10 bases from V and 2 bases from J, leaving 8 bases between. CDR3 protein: CAIRQTNEKLFF. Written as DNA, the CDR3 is TGTGCCATAAGACAGACTAATGAAAAACTGTTTTTT. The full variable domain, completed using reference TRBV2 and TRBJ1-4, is EPEVTQTPSHQVTQMGQEVILRCVPISNHLYFYWYRQILGQKVEFLVSFYNNEISEKSEIFDDQFSVERPDGSNFTLKIRSTKLEDSAMYFCAIRQTNEKLFFGSGTQLSVL.

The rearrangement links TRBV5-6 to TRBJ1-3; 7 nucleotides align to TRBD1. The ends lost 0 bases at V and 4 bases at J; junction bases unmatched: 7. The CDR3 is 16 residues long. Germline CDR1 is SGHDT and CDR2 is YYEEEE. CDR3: CASSLAGQREGNTIYF. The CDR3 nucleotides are TGTGCCAGCAGCTTGGCGGGACAGCGAGAGGGAAACACCATATATTTT.

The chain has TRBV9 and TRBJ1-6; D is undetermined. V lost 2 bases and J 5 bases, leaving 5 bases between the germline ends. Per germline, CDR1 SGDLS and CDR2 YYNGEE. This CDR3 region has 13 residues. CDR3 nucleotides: TGTGCCAGCAGCGTCCTTCATAATTCACCCCTCCACTTT. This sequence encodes CASSVLHNSPLHF.

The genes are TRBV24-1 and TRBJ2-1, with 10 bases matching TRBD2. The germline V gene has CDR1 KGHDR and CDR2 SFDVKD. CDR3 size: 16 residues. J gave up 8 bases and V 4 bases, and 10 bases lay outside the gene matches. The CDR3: CATSDSSGRAIDEQFF. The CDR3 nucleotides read TGTGCCACCAGTGACTCGAGCGGGAGGGCCATCGATGAGCAGTTCTTC.

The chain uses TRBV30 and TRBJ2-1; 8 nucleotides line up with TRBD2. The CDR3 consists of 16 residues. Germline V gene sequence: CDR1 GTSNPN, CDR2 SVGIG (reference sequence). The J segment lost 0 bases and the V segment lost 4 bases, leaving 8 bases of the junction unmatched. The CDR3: CAWTLLGTSSYNEQFF. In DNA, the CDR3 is TGTGCCTGGACGCTCCTTGGGACTAGCTCCTACAATGAGCAGTTCTTC.

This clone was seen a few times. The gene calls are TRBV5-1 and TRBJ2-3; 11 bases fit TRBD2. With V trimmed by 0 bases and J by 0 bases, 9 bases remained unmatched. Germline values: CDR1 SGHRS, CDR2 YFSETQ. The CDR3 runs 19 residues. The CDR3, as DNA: TGCGCCAGCAGCTTGGTTGGTTGGTCTAGCGGGGGGAGCACAGATACGCAGTATTTT. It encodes CASSLVGWSSGGSTDTQYF.

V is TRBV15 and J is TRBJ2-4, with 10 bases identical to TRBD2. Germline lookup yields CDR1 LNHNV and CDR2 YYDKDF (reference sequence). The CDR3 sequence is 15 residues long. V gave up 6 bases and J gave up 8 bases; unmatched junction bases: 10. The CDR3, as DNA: TGTGCCACCAGGCCTGGAACTAGCGGGATAGACATTCAGTACTTC. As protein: CATRPGTSGIDIQYF. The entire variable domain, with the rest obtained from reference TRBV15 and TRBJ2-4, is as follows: DAMVIQNPRYQVTQFGKPVTLSCSQTLNHNVMYWYQQKSSQAPKLLFHYYDKDFNNEADTPDNFQSRRPNTSFCFLDIRSPGLGDTAMYLCATRPGTSGIDIQYFGAGTRLSVL.

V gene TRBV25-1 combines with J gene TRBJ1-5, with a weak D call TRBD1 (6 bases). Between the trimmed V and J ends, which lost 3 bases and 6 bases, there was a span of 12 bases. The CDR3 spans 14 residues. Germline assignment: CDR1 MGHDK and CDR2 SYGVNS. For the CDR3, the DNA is TGTGCCAGCAGTGAGACAGGTTTTGGTCAGCCCCAGCATTTT. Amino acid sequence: CASSETGFGQPQHF.

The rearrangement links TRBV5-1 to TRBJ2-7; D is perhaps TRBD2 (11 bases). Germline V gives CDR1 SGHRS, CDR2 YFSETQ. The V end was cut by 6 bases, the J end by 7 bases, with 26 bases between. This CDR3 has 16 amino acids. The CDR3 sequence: CASKGQGTSGGVEQYF. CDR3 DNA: TGCGCCAGCAAGGGACAGGGGACTAGCGGAGGAGTGGAGCAGTACTTC.

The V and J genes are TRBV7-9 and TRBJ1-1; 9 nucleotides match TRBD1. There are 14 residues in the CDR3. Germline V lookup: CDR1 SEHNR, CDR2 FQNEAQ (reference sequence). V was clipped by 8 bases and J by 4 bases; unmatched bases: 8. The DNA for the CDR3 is TGTGCCAGCGTACTGGGGACAGGGACCACTGAAGCTTTCTTT. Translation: CASVLGTGTTEAFF.